This T cell receptor (beta chain) was captured by sequencing in a study of cytomegalovirus exposure and HLA in healthy donors (TCRdb year 2017). Describing the broader study: An earlier analysis of approximately 640 of the donors reported 250 to 300 Gb of sequence data and some 120 million unique TCR beta sequences from about 180 million T cells. An early release covering 550 to 650 HLA-typed donors comprised approximately 290 gigabases of sequencing data and some 79 million unique TCR sequences. Of the 300 to 500 genotyped donors, less than 85% were placed in the genetic ancestry cluster associated with self-reported Caucasian donors. The study aimed to test whether signatures of past pathogen exposure could be identified by cataloging public T cell receptors. The study profiled the T cell repertoires of around 700 subjects by immunosequencing and related them to cytomegalovirus serostatus. Along with the roughly 670-subject first cohort, a separate validation cohort of over a hundred different subjects was used. High-throughput TCR immunosequencing, statistical association of individual TCRs with disease status, and machine learning were combined to predict cytomegalovirus infection status. A later analysis re-examined previously published TCR beta repertoires from 500 to 700 donors and added high-resolution HLA genotyping to investigate patterns of TCR occurrence. In the later analysis, no new phenotypic data were used to find candidate immune exposures; instead, reliance was placed on TCR beta sequences and their occurrence across donors. In an earlier analysis of more than 550 of the donors, high-throughput TCR beta sequencing was used to judge whether each TCR beta V gene segment behaved as functional or pseudogenic. Donor age, sex, ethnicity and CMV serostatus were collected together with the repertoire data. A later genetic analysis used genome-wide SNP genotypes for about three fifths of the 666 donors, treating that subset as a discovery cohort. Every discovery cohort repertoire had been produced on one sequencing platform. Class I and class II HLA loci were covered by the typing at four-digit resolution. The number of donors typed differed by locus, with roughly 629-640 for A, B, C, DRB1 and DQB1, around 500 for DQA1, over 600 for DPA1, and around 450 for DPB1. Roughly 5 DR-DQ haplotypes were handled as single units for association and clustering because linkage in the cohort was strong. Across under 500 genotyped donors of the cohort, an average of roughly 250,000 unique TCR beta nucleotide sequences per donor were sequenced, and about a sixth of those sequences were non-productive.

Its CDR3 holds 12 amino acids, cysteine through phenylalanine. Only the CDR3 DNA stays, 36 bases, in frame from base 1. CDR1 and CDR2, looked up from the germline V gene, are SGHVS and FNYEAQ. Trimming takes 5 bases off V and 5 bases off J; junction bases not matched to a gene: 1. The full study reports these points: Linkage disequilibrium might explain the correlated functional status among segregating V segments, but an unknown experimental factor could not be ruled out. According to a later analysis, parvovirus B19, influenza, CMV and Epstein-Barr virus appeared linked to several top co-occurrence clusters. A total of 150 to 200 TCR beta chains were listed by the study as associated with cytomegalovirus. A cluster of highly shared sequence variants was judged likely to represent a technical artifact of the sequencing pipeline. Because HLA typing was missing for some donors at each locus, association tests included only the typed subset. Sequencing depth was assumed to be roughly uniform across donors in the presence/absence analyses, though that assumption may not hold. The classifier was reported to diagnose cytomegalovirus status with high specificity and sensitivity in both the original cohort and the validation cohort. The 87-base-pair reads could not distinguish some IMGT-functional V segments, including TRBV6-2 and TRBV6-3, so those segments were excluded. Most CMV-associated TCR beta chains appeared to be HLA-restricted in a later analysis, and the HLA associations seemed to be driven largely by CMV exposure. Compared with equally common non-associated chains, HLA-associated TCR beta chains in a later analysis were more clonally expanded and had lower generation probabilities. An association between a missense DCLRE1C variant and V-gene and J-gene trimming of TCR beta chains was found in a later genetic analysis and replicated in an independent cohort. A later analysis found that TCR association rates varied across HLA loci, with DRB1 alleles showing the most associated TCRs and HLA-C alleles the fewest. The authors suggested that the approach could potentially be generalized to other disease states and immunological phenotypes. According to a later genetic analysis, donors in an Asian-associated ancestry cluster had fewer N-insertions in productive TCRs than the roughly 670-donor mean. Across donors, most TCR sequences were observed very rarely, whereas some public TCRs were present in many individuals. Broadly in line with IMGT annotations, most TCR beta V segments showed up in productive rearrangements about 90% or about 30% of the time in an earlier analysis of 587 of the donors. At a false discovery rate of 0.05, a later analysis linked 16,951 TCR beta sequences to specific HLA alleles. Strong co-occurrence of HLA alleles, especially DR and DQ, made assigning TCR associations to individual alleles difficult. CMV serostatus was the only immune exposure information available for the cohort. In this cohort, only TCR beta chains were sequenced, and detectable features were limited by the absence of alpha or paired-chain data. The earlier analysis of about 600 of the donors excluded roughly 17 rarely observed V segments, including chromosome 9 orphons, because counts were too low. Three of the identified cytomegalovirus-associated TCR beta chains were confirmed in vitro to be specific for cytomegalovirus antigens. A further reported finding was that TCR beta sequences accurately predicted the HLA-A and HLA-B alleles for most subjects in the first cohort.

In total, just over 650 healthy bone marrow donors made up the cohort. All cohort members were sampled while nominally healthy, although unrecorded immune exposures were likely present. The donor was CMV seronegative and belonged to the group of over 300 seronegative cohort members. A peripheral blood sample was collected from each donor, and TCR beta sequencing was performed on peripheral blood mononuclear cells. Genomic DNA extraction from the blood cell samples was performed with the Qiagen DNeasy Blood Extraction Kit. As regards this clone: What antigen it recognizes has not been identified. Base qualities are not at hand, and no much larger clone is one base apart.

Receptor libraries were prepared by the immunoSEQ multiplex PCR assay. A mixture of 60 forward primers for TCR Vbeta segments and 13 reverse primers for TCR Jbeta segments was used in the multiplex PCR. The CDR3 region of rearranged TCR beta genes was amplified from genomic DNA with a multiplex PCR assay. On the Illumina HiSeq System, the amplified TCR beta libraries were sequenced as 87-base-pair reads. The study's own analysis went as follows. A later analysis counted about 76 million unique TCR beta chains across the roughly 700 repertoires, and about 10 million of these chains were shared by at least two donors. To remove PCR and sequencing errors, raw reads were error-corrected and collapsed into unique sequences using a nearest-neighbor algorithm that merged closely related sequences. CDR3 sequences were aligned to IMGT reference sequences to assign V, D and J gene segments. For a sequence to be retained, a match of at least six nucleotides to both a V gene segment and a J gene segment was required. Rearrangements were called productive when the CDR3 lacked stop codons and stayed in frame with V and J; all others were non-productive. Following IMGT convention, CDR3 was defined as the stretch from the second conserved V-encoded cysteine to the conserved J-encoded phenylalanine. The earlier analysis of roughly 590 of the donors excluded sequences that lacked an unambiguous match to a single V gene segment. In an earlier analysis of some 590 of the donors, V segments were called functional above 56.7% productive rearrangements and were called segregating when the between-donor standard deviation exceeded 5%. To diagnose cytomegalovirus status from the catalog of TCR beta chain sequences, a statistical classification framework was built. In a later analysis, V and J genes were assigned by comparing TCR nucleotide sequences against IMGT/GENE-DB human TR gene sequences. Using the TCRdist pipeline, a later analysis assigned CDR3 sequences along with most-parsimonious VDJ recombination scenarios. In a later analysis, each TCR beta chain was defined by its CDR3 amino acid sequence together with its V-gene family, and reads lacking a unique V-gene family were excluded. As a way to deal with suspected cross-contamination and a sequencing artifact, a later analysis dropped more than 500 nucleotide sequences that were highly shared and had low generation probability. In a later analysis, a clonal expansion index for each public chain was calculated from normalized within-repertoire ranks of inferred template counts. In a later analysis, generation probabilities were computed with a VDJ recombination model fitted to out-of-frame rearrangements, and the resulting probabilities were checked against IGoR. A later analysis scored TCR-TCR, TCR-HLA and TCR-CMV co-occurrence with hypergeometric tests, applying a repertoire-size bias correction to TCR pairs. False discovery rates were estimated in a later analysis by permuting HLA or CMV assignments 20 times. In a later analysis, co-occurring TCRs were grouped using DBSCAN, with TCRdist sequence similarity added in when clustering inside HLA-allele-positive subsets. Co-occurrence clustering excluded repertoires with fewer than 30,000 or more than 120,000 public chains, plus five with anomalous nucleotide sharing. Imported from immuneACCESS, the table was reduced by TCRdb to in-frame sequences with V and J called. These copies leave out some clones; in studies compared against another copy, an unresolved V gene accounts for under half, and the cause of the remainder is not known. The V and J calls and the clone size are those of that table, but D and trimming were determined from the DNA. The sample records about 130,000 clones, approximately 83% of which are singletons. The top ten hold around 1.2% of the sample.

The chain joins TRBV7-6 to TRBJ2-5; TRBD2 aligns with 8 central bases. The TCR was taken from a girl aged 2-10 years in good health and CMV-seronegative. The sample taken for sequencing was PBMCs. The CDR3 here reads CASSPSGETQYF. The sequenced DNA is TGTGCCAGCAGCCCTAGCGGGGAGACCCAGTACTTC. Where the CDR3 stops, the reference TRBV7-6 and TRBJ2-5 genes take over; the full variable domain is GAGVSQSPRYKVTKRGQDVALRCDPISGHVSLYWYRQALGQGPEFLTYFNYEAQQDKSGLPNDRFSAERPEGSISTLTIQRTEQRDSAMYRCASSPSGETQYFGPGTRLLVL.